This TCR beta chain was captured in a study of CD8+CD57+ T cells in acquired aplastic anemia. Study-level information: The average for DNA from sorted CD4+ and CD8+ cells was around 3.4 ug. Broader study findings: It was found that 25 to 35 CD8+ CDR3 sequences were shared between patients and controls. Patients versus controls showed no significant CD8+ Simpson's diversity difference.

Those patients picked for sequencing had displayed CD8+CD57+ cell expansion on flow cytometry. Every one of the patients had aplastic anemia (severe, acquired). CDR3 length equals 16 residues. After removal of 0 bases from V and 4 bases from J, the junction contained 5 bases not matched to a gene. Germline V gene data show CDR1 as DFQATT and CDR2 as SNEGSKA (reference sequence). Note on this clonotype: Its target is not known.

Profiles of TCR beta VDJ and CDR3 were generated from a genomic DNA template. TCRdb re-called the reads with MiXCR, one entry per CDR3 protein. The sample holds approximately 150,000 distinct CDR3 sequences, about 70% seen once. The clonotype was recovered from a human donor with aplastic anemia. The sample was sorted CD4+, CD8+, or CD8+CD57+ T cells (not recorded which) from PBMCs. This chain joins TRBV20-1 and TRBJ2-5; 13 nucleotides align to TRBD2. In DNA form, the CDR3 reads TGCAGTGCTAGAGATCTAACTAGCGGGGGGGGAGAGACCCAGTACTTC. It encodes CSARDLTSGGGETQYF.